The following is a TCR beta chain sequence with its context. The CDR3 is 13 residues long. The V segment lost 6 bases and the J segment 3 bases; nucleotides outside the gene matches: 6. Germline CDR1 and CDR2: SQVTM and ANQGSEA. These data belong to a study of control samples from healthy donors and cancer patients. Method: immunoSEQ multiplex PCR; TCRdb's copy keeps in-frame clones and lacks some. The sample records approximately 100,000 clones, around 88% being singletons. This receptor was obtained from a man aged 25 to 40 in good health. The chain joins TRBV29-1 to TRBJ1-1; 8 bases line up with TRBD1. Specimen: blood. Written as DNA, the CDR3 is TGCAGCGTGGCGCTGACAGGGGACACTGAAGCTTTCTTT. Translating it yields CSVALTGDTEAFF.